This T cell receptor beta chain is from a study of beta chain features in type 1 diabetes. Study conclusions and caveats: For patients and controls alike, PCR might favor shorter templates to the same degree. TCRB repertoires of naive, central memory and Treg cells appeared more similar among patients than among healthy donors.

Every participating donor gave one draw, a heparinised blood sample averaging roughly 0.12 L. Comment on this clone: Its specificity is unknown.

Investigators reverse transcribed all isolated RNA, so they sequenced expressed TCRB transcripts. Generated by immunoSEQ multiplex PCR, the TCRdb table keeps only in-frame clones and is missing some. Altogether hundreds of thousands of clones are present, about a sixth being singletons, with the ten largest covering 0.09% to 0.095%. Per the germline V gene, CDR1 is SGDLS and CDR2 is YYNGEE. The CDR3 runs 16 residues. V trimming: 3 bases; J trimming: 1 base; junction bases outside the gene matches: 3. This chain joins TRBV9 and TRBJ2-5; TRBD2 matches 13 bases. Sequenced sample: naive CD4+ T cells from blood. The sequence was obtained from a man in his late teens or twenties in good health. CDR3: CASSAGLAGTQETQYF. For the CDR3, the DNA is TGTGCCAGCAGCGCGGGACTAGCGGGGACCCAAGAGACCCAGTACTTC.